Sequencing of this TCR beta chain was carried out in a study of CD8 T cells in ankylosing spondylitis. Notes on the study in general: Eight highly homologous variants formed a TCR beta motif that appeared characteristic of ankylosing spondylitis blood. The study looked at matched synovial fluid samples from ankylosing spondylitis patients. Disease-linked clones were reported to be significantly enriched there.

CDR3 length: 14 amino acids. Germline loops: CDR1 SNHLY, CDR2 FYNNEI. Quantitative barcoded 5'-RACE was used to prepare TCR beta libraries. Each CDR3 protein is one row after TCRdb ran MiXCR on the 5' RACE reads. The table includes some 220,000 distinct CDR3 sequences, under 12% detected once. Comments on this clonotype: Its target is not known. Possible read error: a much larger clone is one base away.

J is TRBJ2-7 and V is TRBV2; the match to TRBD1 covers 7 bases. The sequencing input was blood, either unsorted or a sorted T cell fraction (not recorded which). This TCR was recovered from a male donor with ankylosing spondylitis or in good health (not recorded which). CDR3 DNA: TGTGCCAGCACCAGGACAGGTTTTACCTACGAGCAGCACTTC. It is translated as CASTRTGFTYEQHF.